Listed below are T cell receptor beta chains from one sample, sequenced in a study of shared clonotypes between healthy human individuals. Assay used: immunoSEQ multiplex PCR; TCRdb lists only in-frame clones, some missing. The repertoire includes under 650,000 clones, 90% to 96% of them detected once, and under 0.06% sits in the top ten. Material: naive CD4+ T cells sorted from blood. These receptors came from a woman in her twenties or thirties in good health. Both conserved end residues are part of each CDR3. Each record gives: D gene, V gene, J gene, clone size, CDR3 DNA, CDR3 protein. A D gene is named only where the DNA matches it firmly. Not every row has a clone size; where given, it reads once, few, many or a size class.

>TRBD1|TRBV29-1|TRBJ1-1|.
TGCAGCGTTCACAACAGGGGGAACACTGAAGCTTTCTTT
CSVHNRGNTEAFF
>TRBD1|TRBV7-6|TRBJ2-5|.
TGTGCCAGCAGCCCTCGGACAGGCTCGCAAGAGACCCAGTACTTC
CASSPRTGSQETQYF
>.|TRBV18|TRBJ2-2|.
TGTGCCAGCTCACCACCAACAGGGAGGGGAACCGGGGAGCTGTTTTTT
CASSPPTGRGTGELFF
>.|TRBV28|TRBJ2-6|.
TGTGCCAGCAGTTGGGAGGTACCCAACGTCCTGACTTTC
CASSWEVPNVLTF
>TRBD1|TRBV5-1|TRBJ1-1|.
TGCGCCAGCAGCTCGGGACAGGAGTCGCTGAACACTGAAGCTTTCTTT
CASSSGQESLNTEAFF
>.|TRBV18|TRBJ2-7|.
TGTGCCAGCTCACTTTCCCAGACCCGCTACGAGCAGTACTTC
CASSLSQTRYEQYF
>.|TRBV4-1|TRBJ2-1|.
TGCGCCAGCAGCCAAGATGCCTACCCTTACAATGAGCAGTTCTTC
CASSQDAYPYNEQFF
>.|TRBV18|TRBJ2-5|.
TGTGCCAGCTCCCCAGGGACACCCACAGAGACCCAGTACTTC
CASSPGTPTETQYF
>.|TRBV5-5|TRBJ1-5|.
TGTGCCAGCATGGGATTGACCCCCGGGGATCAGCCCCAGCATTTT
CASMGLTPGDQPQHF
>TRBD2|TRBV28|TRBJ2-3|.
TGTGCCAGCAGTTTAGTCGGGAGGCGGGGAGATACGCAGTATTTT
CASSLVGRRGDTQYF
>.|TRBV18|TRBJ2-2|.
TGTGCCAGCTCACCCCGTCAGGGTAACACCGGGGAGCTGTTTTTT
CASSPRQGNTGELFF
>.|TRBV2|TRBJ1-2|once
TGTGCCAGCAAAGAGAGAGCAGGGCTCCTCCTCCTCTATGGCTACACCTTC
CASKERAGLLLLYGYTF
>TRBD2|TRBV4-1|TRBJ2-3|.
TGCGCCAGCAGCCAAGATCGCGGGAGTTGGGGCACAGATACGCAGTATTTT
CASSQDRGSWGTDTQYF
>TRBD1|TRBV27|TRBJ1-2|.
TGTGCCAGCAGTCCCCAGACAGGGAGATATGGCTACACCTTC
CASSPQTGRYGYTF
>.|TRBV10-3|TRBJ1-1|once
TGTGCCATCACCCCAGGGCCGGCATGGACTGAAGCTTTCTTT
CAITPGPAWTEAFF
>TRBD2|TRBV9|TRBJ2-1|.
TGTGCCAGCAGCCCCCTCCGACTAGCGGGAGTTGGTGAGCAGTTCTTC
CASSPLRLAGVGEQFF
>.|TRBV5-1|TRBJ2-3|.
TGCGCCAGCAGCTTGGCCCAGCGGAGCACAGATACGCAGTATTTT
CASSLAQRSTDTQYF
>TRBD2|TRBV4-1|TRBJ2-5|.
TGCGCCAGCAGCCAAGATCGGGCGGGAGTAGAGACCCAGTACTTC
CASSQDRAGVETQYF
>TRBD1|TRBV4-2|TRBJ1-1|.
TGTGCCAGCAGCCAGGGACAGGGAGGGGGGGTCACTGAAGCTTTCTTT
CASSQGQGGGVTEAFF
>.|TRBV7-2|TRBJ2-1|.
TGTGCCAGCAGTCCCACCCGGTTCTTC
CASSPTRFF
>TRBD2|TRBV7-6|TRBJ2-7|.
TGTGCCAGCAGCTTAGGTTGGGACTACACATACGAGCAGTACTTC
CASSLGWDYTYEQYF
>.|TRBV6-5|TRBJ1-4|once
TGTGCCAGCAGTAGCCTTCAGGGGACTCGCGAAAAACTGTTTTTT
CASSSLQGTREKLFF
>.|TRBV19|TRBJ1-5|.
TGTGCCAGTCAGAGGCGGGGGGAGCAGCCCCAGCATTTT
CASQRRGEQPQHF
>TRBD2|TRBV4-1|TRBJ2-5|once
TGCGCCAGCAGCTCCGATAGCGGGAGGGCTCGGGAGACCCAGTACTTC
CASSSDSGRARETQYF